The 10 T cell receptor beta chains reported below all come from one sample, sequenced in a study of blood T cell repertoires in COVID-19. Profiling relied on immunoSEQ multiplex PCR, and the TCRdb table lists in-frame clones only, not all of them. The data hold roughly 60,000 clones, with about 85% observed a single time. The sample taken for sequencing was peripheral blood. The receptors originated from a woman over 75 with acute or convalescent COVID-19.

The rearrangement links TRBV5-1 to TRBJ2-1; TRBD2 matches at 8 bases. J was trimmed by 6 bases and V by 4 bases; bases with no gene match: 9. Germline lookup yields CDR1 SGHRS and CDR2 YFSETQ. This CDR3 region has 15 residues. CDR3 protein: CASSPGLASGNEQFF. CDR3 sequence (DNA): TGCGCCAGCAGCCCCGGACTAGCATCGGGCAATGAGCAGTTCTTC.

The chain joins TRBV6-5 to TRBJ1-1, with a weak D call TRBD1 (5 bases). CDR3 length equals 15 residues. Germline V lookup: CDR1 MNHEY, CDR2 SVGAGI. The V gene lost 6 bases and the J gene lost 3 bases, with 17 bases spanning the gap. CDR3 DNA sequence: TGTGCCAGCAGGGCGGGGCCGATCCCTTACACTGAAGCTTTCTTT. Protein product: CASRAGPIPYTEAFF.

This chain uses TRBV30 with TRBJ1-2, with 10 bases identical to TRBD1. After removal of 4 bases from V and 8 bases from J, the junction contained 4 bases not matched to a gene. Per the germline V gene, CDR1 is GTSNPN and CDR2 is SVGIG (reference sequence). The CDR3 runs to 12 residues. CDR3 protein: CAWTGTGVGYTF. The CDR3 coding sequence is TGTGCCTGGACGGGGACAGGGGTAGGCTACACCTTC.

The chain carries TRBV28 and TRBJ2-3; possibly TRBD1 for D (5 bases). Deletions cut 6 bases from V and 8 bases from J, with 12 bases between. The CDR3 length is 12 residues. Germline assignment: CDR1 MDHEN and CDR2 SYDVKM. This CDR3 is CASRPQGLTQYF. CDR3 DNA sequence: TGTGCCAGCAGACCTCAGGGCCTTACGCAGTATTTT.

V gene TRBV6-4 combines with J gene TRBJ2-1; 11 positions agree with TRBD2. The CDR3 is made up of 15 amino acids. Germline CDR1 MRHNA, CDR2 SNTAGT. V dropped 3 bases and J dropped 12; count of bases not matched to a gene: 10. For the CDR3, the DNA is TGTGCCAGCAGTGAAGAGACTAGCGGGATGGGGGGGCAGTTCTTC. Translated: CASSEETSGMGGQFF.

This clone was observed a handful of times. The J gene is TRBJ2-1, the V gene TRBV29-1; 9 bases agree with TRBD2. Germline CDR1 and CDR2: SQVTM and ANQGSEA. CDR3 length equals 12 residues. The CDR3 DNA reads TGCGTTGGGGATAGCGGGGGAGATGAGCAGTTCTTC. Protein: CVGDSGGDEQFF.

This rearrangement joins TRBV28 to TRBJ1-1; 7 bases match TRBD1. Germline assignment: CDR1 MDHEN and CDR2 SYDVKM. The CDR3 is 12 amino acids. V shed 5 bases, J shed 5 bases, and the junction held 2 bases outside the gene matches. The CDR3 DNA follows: TGTGCCAGCAGTGTGGACAGGACTGAAGCTTTCTTT. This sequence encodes CASSVDRTEAFF. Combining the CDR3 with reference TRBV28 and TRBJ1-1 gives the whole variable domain DVKVTQSSRYLVKRTGEKVFLECVQDMDHENMFWYRQDPGLGLRLIYFSYDVKMKEKGDIPEGYSVSREKKERFSLILESASTNQTSMYLCASSVDRTEAFFGQGTRLTVV.

CDR3 loop: CASSTYGQGRGQPQHF. The CDR3 nucleotides read TGTGCCAGTAGTACATATGGACAGGGAAGAGGTCAGCCCCAGCATTTT. The chain combines TRBV19 with TRBJ1-5; 8 bases agree with TRBD1. CDR3 length equals 16 residues. From germline, CDR1 is LNHDA and CDR2 SQIVND (reference sequence). V lost 4 bases to trimming and J lost 6 bases; unmatched junction nucleotides: 11.

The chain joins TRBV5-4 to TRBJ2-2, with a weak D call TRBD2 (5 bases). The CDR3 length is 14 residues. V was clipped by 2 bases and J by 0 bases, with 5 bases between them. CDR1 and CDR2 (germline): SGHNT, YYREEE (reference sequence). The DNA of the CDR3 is TGTGCCAGCAGCTTCGGGACGAACACCGGGGAGCTGTTTTTT. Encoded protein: CASSFGTNTGELFF.

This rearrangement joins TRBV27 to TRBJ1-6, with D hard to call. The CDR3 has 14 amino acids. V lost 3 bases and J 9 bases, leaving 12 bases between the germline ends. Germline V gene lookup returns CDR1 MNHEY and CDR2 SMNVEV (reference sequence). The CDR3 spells CASSFAGERSPLHF. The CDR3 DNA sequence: TGTGCCAGCAGTTTCGCTGGGGAGCGTTCACCCCTCCACTTT.